These 30 T cell receptor beta chains were all obtained from the same sample, sequenced in a study of blood T cell repertoires in COVID-19. TCRdb's table, derived via immunoSEQ multiplex PCR, lists solely in-frame clones and lacks some. The sample lists 210,000 or so clones, nearly 90% seen once, with about 10% in the top ten. The sample comprised PBMCs or T cells enriched from blood (not recorded which). These receptors all come from a man aged 30 to 39 who had recovered from COVID-19.

This chain links TRBV10-1 with TRBJ2-7; 11 nucleotides align to TRBD2. With V trimmed by 4 bases and J by 2 bases, 7 bases remained unmatched. The CDR3 is made up of 16 amino acids. From germline, CDR1 is WNHNN and CDR2 SYGVQD (reference sequence). The CDR3, as DNA: TGCGCCAGCAGTGCGGGACATAGCGGGAGGGCCTACGAGCAGTACTTC. This encodes CASSAGHSGRAYEQYF.

The chain carries TRBV7-9 and TRBJ1-5; the match to TRBD1 covers 7 bases. The V gene end was trimmed by 4 bases and the J gene end by 2 bases; junction bases not matched to a gene: 2. Per the germline V gene, CDR1 is SEHNR and CDR2 is FQNEAQ (reference sequence). CDR3 size: 14 residues. The CDR3 loop reads CASSSTGGNQPQHF. The CDR3 DNA is TGTGCCAGCAGCTCAACAGGGGGCAATCAGCCCCAGCATTTT.

The chain has TRBV30 and TRBJ2-7, with D perhaps TRBD1 (5 bases). V was cut by 2 bases and J by 6 bases, with 5 bases left in between. The CDR3 is 10 residues long. CDR1 is GTSNPN, CDR2 SVGIG, per germline (reference sequence). The CDR3 DNA sequence: TGTGCCTGGAGTCAGGGCGAGCAGTACTTC. Residues: CAWSQGEQYF.

The rearrangement links TRBV5-1 to TRBJ2-7, with D tentatively TRBD1 (6 bases). The CDR3 has 13 amino acids. From germline, CDR1 is SGHRS and CDR2 YFSETQ. The V end was cut by 0 bases, the J end by 4 bases, with 8 bases between. The CDR3 DNA sequence: TGCGCCAGCAGCTTGGTTAGGGGGTACGAGCAGTACTTC. This encodes CASSLVRGYEQYF. Supplemented by reference TRBV5-1 and TRBJ2-7, the full variable domain reads KAGVTQTPRYLIKTRGQQVTLSCSPISGHRSVSWYQQTPGQGLQFLFEYFSETQRNKGNFPGRFSGRQFSNSRSEMNVSTLELGDSALYLCASSLVRGYEQYFGPGTRLTVT.

For the CDR3, the DNA is TGTGCCACCGTGACAGGGGGAGCGGGGGCCAACGTCCTGACTTTC. Translating it yields CATVTGGAGANVLTF. The chain joins TRBV28 to TRBJ2-6; TRBD1 matches 9 bases. Germline V gives CDR1 MDHEN, CDR2 SYDVKM. Unmatched junction bases numbered 8, after V lost 10 bases and J lost 4 bases. The CDR3 consists of 15 residues.

This CDR3 reads CATRQGSYEQYF. CDR3 nucleotide sequence: TGTGCCACCCGACAGGGATCCTACGAGCAGTACTTC. The chain employs TRBV10-3 and TRBJ2-7, with TRBD1 identical over 7 bases. J lost 1 base, V lost 10 bases, and 4 bases had no gene match. The CDR3 length is 12 residues. CDR1 is ENHRY and CDR2 is SYGVKD in the germline V gene.

This rearrangement joins TRBV4-3 to TRBJ2-7; D perhaps matches TRBD2 (5 bases). V was clipped by 1 base and J by 1 base, with 11 bases between them. CDR1 is LGHNA and CDR2 is YSLEER in the germline V gene. This CDR3 has 15 amino acids. The CDR3 sequence is CASSQVGSSSYEQYF. As DNA, the CDR3 is TGCGCCAGCAGCCAAGTAGGGAGCAGTTCCTACGAGCAGTACTTC.

The chain employs TRBV19 and TRBJ1-2; 7 bases are a match to TRBD1. V shed 7 bases and J 0 bases; nucleotides not matched to a gene: 5. Germline V gives CDR1 LNHDA, CDR2 SQIVND (reference sequence). The CDR3 loop spans 14 amino acids. CDR3 coding DNA: TGTGCCAGTAAAATACAGGGGTCTAACTATGGCTACACCTTC. Encoded protein: CASKIQGSNYGYTF.

The gene calls are TRBV7-9 and TRBJ2-2, with TRBD2 matching over 7 bases. V lost 4 bases to trimming and J lost 4 bases; unmatched junction nucleotides: 15. CDR1 and CDR2 from the germline V gene are SEHNR and FQNEAQ (reference sequence). The CDR3 sequence is 18 residues long. The CDR3 bases are TGTGCCAGCAGCTCACCTAGGGGAGGGGAAATAGGCACCGGGGAGCTGTTTTTT. This gives the protein CASSSPRGGEIGTGELFF.

This clone has just one count. The chain uses TRBV28 and TRBJ2-6; TRBD2 aligns across 13 bases. The CDR3 is 20 amino acids. Per the germline V gene, CDR1 is MDHEN and CDR2 is SYDVKM. V was pared by 5 bases and J by 0 bases, with 10 bases of the junction left unmatched. The CDR3 here is CASSPRLAGGPHSGANVLTF. The CDR3 DNA sequence: TGTGCCAGCAGTCCCCGACTAGCGGGAGGCCCCCACTCTGGGGCCAACGTCCTGACTTTC.

This chain joins TRBV29-1 and TRBJ2-7; the match to TRBD1 covers 9 bases. The CDR3 totals 15 residues. V lost 4 bases and J lost 1; bases outside the gene matches: 8. CDR1 SQVTM and CDR2 ANQGSEA come from the germline V gene. CDR3 DNA sequence: TGCAGCGTTGTAAGGGGGACAGGGCGTTCCTACGAGCAGTACTTC. This codes for CSVVRGTGRSYEQYF.

V and J are TRBV7-9 and TRBJ2-4; 8 nucleotides line up with TRBD1. Germline CDR1 SEHNR, CDR2 FQNEAQ (reference sequence). This CDR3 is 19 amino acids long. J lost 0 bases, V lost 3 bases, and 13 bases had no gene match. The chain's CDR3 is CASSFLGRGLNLAKNIQYF. CDR3 sequence (DNA): TGTGCCAGCAGCTTTTTGGGCAGGGGGCTTAATCTAGCCAAAAACATTCAGTACTTC.

The rearrangement joins TRBV6-1 to TRBJ2-3, with D perhaps TRBD2 (6 bases). The CDR3 has 19 residues. Germline V gene lookup returns CDR1 MNHNS and CDR2 SASEGT. Trimming pared 2 bases from V and 0 bases from J, leaving 21 bases between. The CDR3 region is CASSEFPPGGGYSTDTQYF. In DNA, the CDR3 is TGTGCCAGCAGTGAATTCCCTCCCGGCGGAGGGTATAGCACAGATACGCAGTATTTT.

This clone appeared a single time. The chain is built from TRBV12-3 or TRBV12-4 and TRBJ2-1; 7 positions agree with TRBD2. This CDR3 spans 12 amino acids. Unmatched junction bases numbered 4, after V lost 6 bases and J lost 8 bases. The CDR3 sequence: CASSHAGDEQFF. The CDR3 DNA follows: TGTGCCAGCAGCCATGCGGGGGATGAGCAGTTCTTC.

The chain employs TRBV5-8 and TRBJ2-3; no clear D. V was cut by 2 bases and J by 1 base, with 8 bases left in between. The CDR3 covers 14 residues. The germline V gene encodes CDR1 SGHTS and CDR2 YDEGEE. The CDR3 here is CASSFGGRTDTQYF. DNA of the CDR3: TGTGCCAGCAGCTTCGGCGGCCGCACAGATACGCAGTATTTT.

This clone was recorded only once. This chain uses TRBV6-6 with TRBJ2-3; TRBD2 matches 13 bases. With 5 bases clipped from V and 4 bases from J, the junction kept 3 bases outside the gene matches. Germline-derived CDR1 and CDR2 are MNHNY and SVGAGI (reference sequence). The CDR3 length is 15 residues. In DNA form, the CDR3 reads TGTGCCAGCAGTAGACTAGCGGGAGGAGCAGATACGCAGTATTTT. Amino acids: CASSRLAGGADTQYF.

The chain links TRBV4-1 to TRBJ2-6; D unclear. V gave up 1 base and J gave up 2 bases, with 12 bases separating them. The CDR3 covers 17 residues. Germline V CDR1 and CDR2: MGHRA, YSYEKL. The CDR3 reads CASSQVPGFTGANVLTF. Here the CDR3 DNA reads TGCGCCAGCAGCCAAGTTCCGGGTTTTACTGGGGCCAACGTCCTGACTTTC.

The V gene is TRBV28, the J gene TRBJ1-1; TRBD1 matches at 11 bases. Germline CDR1 MDHEN, CDR2 SYDVKM. The junction had 7 bases not matched to a gene; V was cut back by 8 bases and J by 5 bases. This CDR3 spans 14 amino acids. DNA for the CDR3: TGTGCCAGCGTTACCGGGACAGGGGGTACTGAAGCTTTCTTT. Translated: CASVTGTGGTEAFF.

The chain recombines TRBV6-1 with TRBJ1-1; no definite D call. V shed 1 base and J shed 1 base, with 10 bases lying between them. Germline CDR1 is MNHNS and CDR2 is SASEGT. There are 15 residues in the CDR3. CDR3 loop: CASSEGRTRNTEAFF. DNA for the CDR3: TGTGCCAGCAGTGAAGGAAGAACACGGAACACTGAAGCTTTCTTT.

V and J are TRBV2 and TRBJ2-7; TRBD2 matches 8 bases. The CDR3 has 14 residues. The ends lost 7 bases at V and 7 bases at J; junction bases unmatched: 12. CDR1 is SNHLY and CDR2 is FYNNEI in the germline V gene. The CDR3 is CASTPPRGGGEQYF. The CDR3 coding sequence is TGTGCCAGCACCCCCCCCCGGGGGGGTGGGGAGCAGTACTTC.

The genes are TRBV10-2 and TRBJ1-3; no firm D call. Germline CDR1 WSHSY, CDR2 SAAADI. This CDR3 has 14 residues. Trimming left V 3 bases short and J 1 base short, with 7 bases between. The chain's CDR3 is CASSEPSSGNTIYF. CDR3 sequence (DNA): TGCGCCAGCAGTGAACCGAGTTCTGGAAACACCATATATTTT.

The rearrangement links TRBV7-6 to TRBJ1-6; no definite D call. V was cut by 3 bases and J by 2 bases, with 8 bases left in between. CDR3 length equals 15 residues. Germline values: CDR1 SGHVS, CDR2 FNYEAQ. The CDR3 spells CASSLGSTYNSPLHF. CDR3 DNA sequence: TGTGCCAGCAGCTTGGGCAGTACCTATAATTCACCCCTCCACTTT.

This chain uses TRBV7-9 with TRBJ1-2, with 9 bases identical to TRBD1. The J segment lost 6 bases and the V segment lost 5 bases, leaving 13 bases of the junction unmatched. Germline V lookup: CDR1 SEHNR, CDR2 FQNEAQ (reference sequence). The CDR3 length is 16 residues. The CDR3 nucleotides are TGTGCCAGCAGCCCCGAGCCCGGGACAGGGAGGGATGGCTACACCTTC. It is translated as CASSPEPGTGRDGYTF.

V is TRBV29-1 and J is TRBJ1-2; the D gene is possibly TRBD1 (5 bases). Trimming took 6 bases from V and 3 from J, leaving 17 bases between them. Germline V CDR1 and CDR2: SQVTM, ANQGSEA. The CDR3 contains 14 residues. CDR3 residues: CSVRDAPIHYGYTF. CDR3 sequence (DNA): TGCAGCGTGCGGGACGCACCCATCCACTATGGCTACACCTTC.

V gene TRBV7-9 combines with J gene TRBJ1-1; the D gene is possibly TRBD1 (6 bases). V dropped 4 bases and J dropped 3 bases, with 12 bases sitting between them. The CDR3 runs 14 residues. The germline V gene encodes CDR1 SEHNR and CDR2 FQNEAQ (reference sequence). The CDR3 nucleotides read TGTGCCAGCAGCTCCCTAGGGGGACACACTGAAGCTTTCTTT. Translating gives CASSSLGGHTEAFF.

The CDR3 spells CASSLDRSSYGYTF. As DNA, the CDR3 is TGTGCCAGCAGCTTAGATCGGAGTTCCTATGGCTACACCTTC. This chain connects TRBV11-2 to TRBJ1-2; D is uncertain. Germline V gene lookup returns CDR1 SGHAT and CDR2 FQNNGV. The ends were cut back, 0 bases at V and 4 bases at J, with 9 bases in the middle. The CDR3 extends over 14 amino acids.

V and J are TRBV18 and TRBJ1-6; D gene uncertain. The CDR3 is 13 residues long. The V end lost 7 bases, the J end lost 8 bases, and 12 bases lay between the germline ends. The V gene's germline CDR1 is KGHSH and CDR2 LQKENI. In nucleotides, the CDR3 is TGTGCCAGCTGGAGGGAAATGGATTCACCCCTCCACTTT. It codes for CASWREMDSPLHF.

The chain has TRBV2 and TRBJ2-7; D is ambiguous. Trimming shortened V by 7 bases and J by 3 bases, and 13 bases separated the two germline ends. Per the germline V gene, CDR1 is SNHLY and CDR2 is FYNNEI. CDR3 length equals 13 residues. The CDR3 DNA reads TGTGCCAGCACCATCACCAGAGGCTACGAGCAGTACTTC. Encoded protein: CASTITRGYEQYF.

The chain combines TRBV6-5 with TRBJ1-3; 9 bases agree with TRBD1. The CDR3 runs to 15 residues. V was clipped by 7 bases and J by 8 bases; unmatched bases: 12. Per germline, CDR1 MNHEY and CDR2 SVGAGI. This CDR3 reads CASKKGQGDGDTIYF. DNA of the CDR3: TGTGCCAGCAAAAAGGGACAGGGTGACGGGGACACCATATATTTT.

V usage is TRBV11-2 and J usage is TRBJ1-4; D might be TRBD1 (6 bases). Germline lookup yields CDR1 SGHAT and CDR2 FQNNGV. The CDR3 sequence is 17 residues long. The V gene lost 5 bases and the J gene lost 1 base, with 17 bases spanning the gap. The CDR3 region has the DNA TGTGCCAGCAGCCACTACAGGGCGAGGGGAACTAATGAAAAACTGTTTTTT. The encoded protein is CASSHYRARGTNEKLFF.